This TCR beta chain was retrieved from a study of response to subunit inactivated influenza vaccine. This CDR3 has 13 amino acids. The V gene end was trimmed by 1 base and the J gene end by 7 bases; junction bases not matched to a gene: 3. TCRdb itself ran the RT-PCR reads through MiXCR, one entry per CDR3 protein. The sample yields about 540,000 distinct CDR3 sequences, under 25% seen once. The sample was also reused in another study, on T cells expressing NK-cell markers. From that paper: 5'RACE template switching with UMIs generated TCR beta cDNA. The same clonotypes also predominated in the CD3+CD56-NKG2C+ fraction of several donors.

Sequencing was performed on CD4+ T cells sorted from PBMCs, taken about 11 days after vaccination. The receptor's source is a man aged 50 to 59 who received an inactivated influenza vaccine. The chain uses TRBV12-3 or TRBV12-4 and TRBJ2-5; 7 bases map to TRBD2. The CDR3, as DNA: TGTGCCAGCAGTTTAGGGCGGGGGTGGACCCAGTACTTC. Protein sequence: CASSLGRGWTQYF.